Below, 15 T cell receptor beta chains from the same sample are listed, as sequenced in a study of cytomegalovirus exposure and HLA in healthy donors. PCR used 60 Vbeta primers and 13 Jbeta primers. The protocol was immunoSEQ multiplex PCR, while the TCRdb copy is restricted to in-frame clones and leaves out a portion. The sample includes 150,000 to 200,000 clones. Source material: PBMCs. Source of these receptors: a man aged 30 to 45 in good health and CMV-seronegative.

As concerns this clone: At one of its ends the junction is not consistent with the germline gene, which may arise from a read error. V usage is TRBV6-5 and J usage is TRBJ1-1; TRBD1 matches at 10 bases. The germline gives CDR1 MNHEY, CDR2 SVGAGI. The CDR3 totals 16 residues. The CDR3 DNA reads TGTGCCAGCAGTAACTCCGGGACAGGGGTCCGACTAGGAGCTTTCTTT. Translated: CASSNSGTGVRLGAFF.

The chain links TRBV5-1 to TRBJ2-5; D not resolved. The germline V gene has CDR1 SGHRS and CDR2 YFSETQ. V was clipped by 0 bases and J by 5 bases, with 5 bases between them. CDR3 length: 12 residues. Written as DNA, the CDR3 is TGCGCCAGCAGCTTGGGTCTCGAGACCCAGTACTTC. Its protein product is CASSLGLETQYF.

The CDR3 loop reads CASSHQDRVTYEQYF. The CDR3, as DNA: TGTGCCAGCAGTCACCAGGACAGGGTAACGTACGAGCAGTACTTC. The chain has TRBV27 and TRBJ2-7; 8 positions agree with TRBD1. The junction had 10 bases not matched to a gene; V was cut back by 5 bases and J by 4 bases. This CDR3 spans 15 amino acids. Germline V CDR1 and CDR2: MNHEY, SMNVEV (reference sequence).

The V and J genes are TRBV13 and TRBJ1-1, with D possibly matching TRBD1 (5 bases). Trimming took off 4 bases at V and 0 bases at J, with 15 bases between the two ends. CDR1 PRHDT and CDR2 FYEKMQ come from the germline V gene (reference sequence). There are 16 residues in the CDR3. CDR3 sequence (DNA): TGTGCCAGCAGCTCCGGGGGGGGTGGGATGAACACTGAAGCTTTCTTT. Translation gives CASSSGGGGMNTEAFF.

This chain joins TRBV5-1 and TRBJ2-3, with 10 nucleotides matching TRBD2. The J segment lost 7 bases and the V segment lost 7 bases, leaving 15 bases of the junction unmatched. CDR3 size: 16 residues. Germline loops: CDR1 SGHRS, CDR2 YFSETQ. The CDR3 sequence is CASGFSRAGGQNTQYF. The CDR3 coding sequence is TGCGCCAGCGGATTTTCCAGAGCGGGGGGGCAAAATACGCAGTATTTT.

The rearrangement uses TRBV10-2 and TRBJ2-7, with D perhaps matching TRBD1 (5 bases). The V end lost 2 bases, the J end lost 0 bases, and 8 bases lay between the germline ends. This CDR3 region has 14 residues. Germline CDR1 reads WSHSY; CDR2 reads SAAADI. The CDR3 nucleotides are TGCGCCAGCAGTGAGCGACAGAGCTCCTACGAGCAGTACTTC. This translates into CASSERQSSYEQYF.

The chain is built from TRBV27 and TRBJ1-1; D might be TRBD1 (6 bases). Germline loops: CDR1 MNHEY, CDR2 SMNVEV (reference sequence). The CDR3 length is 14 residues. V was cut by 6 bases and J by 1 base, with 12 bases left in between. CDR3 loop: CASRAGHSNTEAFF. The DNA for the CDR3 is TGTGCCAGCAGAGCGGGACACTCGAACACTGAAGCTTTCTTT.

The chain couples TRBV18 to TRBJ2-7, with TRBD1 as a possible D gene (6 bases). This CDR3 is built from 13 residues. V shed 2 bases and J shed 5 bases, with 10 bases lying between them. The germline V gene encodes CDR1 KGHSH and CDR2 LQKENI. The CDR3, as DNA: TGTGCCAGCTCACCAACAGGGCCCCACGAGCAGTACTTC. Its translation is CASSPTGPHEQYF.

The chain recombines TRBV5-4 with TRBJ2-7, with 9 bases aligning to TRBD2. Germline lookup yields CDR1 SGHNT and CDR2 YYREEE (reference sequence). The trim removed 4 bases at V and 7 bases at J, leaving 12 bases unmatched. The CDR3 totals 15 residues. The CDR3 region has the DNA TGTGCCAGCAGCCCCGATAGCGGGAGTATGCAGGAGCAGTACTTC. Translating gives CASSPDSGSMQEQYF.

The CDR3 region has the DNA TGTGCCAGCAGCCCGGGACAGGGGGCCTACGAGCAGTACTTC. It yields the protein CASSPGQGAYEQYF. V and J are TRBV5-6 and TRBJ2-7, with TRBD1 matching 11 bases. Germline V gives CDR1 SGHDT, CDR2 YYEEEE. The CDR3 loop spans 14 amino acids. Losses at the gene ends were 4 bases for V and 2 bases for J; bases not matched to a gene: 2.

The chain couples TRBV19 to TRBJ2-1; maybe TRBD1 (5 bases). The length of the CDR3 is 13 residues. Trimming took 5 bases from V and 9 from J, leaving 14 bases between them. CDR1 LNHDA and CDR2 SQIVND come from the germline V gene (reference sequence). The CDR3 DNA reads TGTGCCAGTAGTCCCCCCTTAGGGGTTGAGCAGTTCTTC. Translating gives CASSPPLGVEQFF.

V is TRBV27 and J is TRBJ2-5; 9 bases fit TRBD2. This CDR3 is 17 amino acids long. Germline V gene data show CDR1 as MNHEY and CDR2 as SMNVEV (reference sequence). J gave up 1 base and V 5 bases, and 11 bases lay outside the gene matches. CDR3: CASSPDWAGGTQETQYF. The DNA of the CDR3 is TGTGCCAGCAGTCCCGACTGGGCGGGGGGGACCCAAGAGACCCAGTACTTC.

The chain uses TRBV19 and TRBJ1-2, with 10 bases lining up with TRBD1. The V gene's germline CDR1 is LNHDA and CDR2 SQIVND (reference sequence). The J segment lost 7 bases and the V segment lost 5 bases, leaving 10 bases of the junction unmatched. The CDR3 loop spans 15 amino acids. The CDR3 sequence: CASSVTGTGDGGYTF. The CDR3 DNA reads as TGTGCCAGTAGTGTAACCGGGACAGGGGATGGTGGCTACACCTTC. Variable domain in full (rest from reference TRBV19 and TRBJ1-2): DGGITQSPKYLFRKEGQNVTLSCEQNLNHDAMYWYRQDPGQGLRLIYYSQIVNDFQKGDIAEGYSVSREKKESFPLTVTSAQKNPTAFYLCASSVTGTGDGGYTFGSGTRLTVV.

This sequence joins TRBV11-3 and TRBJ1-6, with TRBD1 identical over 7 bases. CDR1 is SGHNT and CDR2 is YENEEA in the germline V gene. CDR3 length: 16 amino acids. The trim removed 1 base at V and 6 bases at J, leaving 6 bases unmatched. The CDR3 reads CASSLVGRGFNSPLHF. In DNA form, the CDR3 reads TGTGCCAGCAGCTTAGTAGGCAGGGGGTTTAATTCACCCCTCCACTTT.

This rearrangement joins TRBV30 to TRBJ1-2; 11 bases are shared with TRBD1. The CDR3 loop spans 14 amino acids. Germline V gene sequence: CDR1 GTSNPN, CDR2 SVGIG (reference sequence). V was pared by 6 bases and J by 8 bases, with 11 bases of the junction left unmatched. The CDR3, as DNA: TGTGCCTGCCCGAAAGGACAGGGGGCGCGAGGCTACACCTTC. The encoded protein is CACPKGQGARGYTF.